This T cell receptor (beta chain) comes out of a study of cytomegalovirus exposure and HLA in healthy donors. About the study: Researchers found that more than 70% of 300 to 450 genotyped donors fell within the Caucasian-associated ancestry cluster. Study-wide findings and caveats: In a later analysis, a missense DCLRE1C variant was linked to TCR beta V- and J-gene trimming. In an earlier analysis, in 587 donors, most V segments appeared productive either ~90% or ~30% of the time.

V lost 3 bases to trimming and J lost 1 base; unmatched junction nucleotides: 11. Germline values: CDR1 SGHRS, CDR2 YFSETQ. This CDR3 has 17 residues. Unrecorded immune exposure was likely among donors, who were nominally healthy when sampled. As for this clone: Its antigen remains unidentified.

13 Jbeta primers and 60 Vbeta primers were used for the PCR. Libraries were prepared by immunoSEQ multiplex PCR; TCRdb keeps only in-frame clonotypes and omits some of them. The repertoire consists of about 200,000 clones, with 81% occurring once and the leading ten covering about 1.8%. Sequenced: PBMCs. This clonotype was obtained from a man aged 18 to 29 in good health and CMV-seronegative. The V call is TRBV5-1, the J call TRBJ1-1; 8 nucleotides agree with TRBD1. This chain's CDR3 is CASSSTGTGTWNTEAFF. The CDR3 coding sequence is TGCGCCAGCAGCTCGACCGGGACAGGCACGTGGAACACTGAAGCTTTCTTT.